These T cell receptor beta chains were read from a single sample in a study of T cell responses to AZD1222 COVID-19 vaccine. Sequenced by immunoSEQ multiplex PCR; TCRdb stores in-frame clones only, minus some. The sample carries 130,000 to 150,000 clones, over 75% recorded once. The source was peripheral blood, collected on day 0 of AZD1222 vaccination. Receptor source: an adult in good health. CDR3s include the opening cysteine and the closing phenylalanine or tryptophan. Fields, in order: V gene, J gene, CDR3 protein.

TRBV7-2	TRBJ2-1	CASTPQAFEYNEQFF
TRBV30	TRBJ2-3	CARSEGDTQYF
TRBV10-3	TRBJ1-6	CAISAGGPDNSPLHF
TRBV30	TRBJ2-7	CAWRAPRPGPTGNYEQYF
TRBV27	TRBJ2-1	CASSYESGGARNEQFF
TRBV10-3	TRBJ2-2	CAIPRLAGAGTGELFF
TRBV20-1	TRBJ2-1	CSASGTSGSLEQFF
TRBV19	TRBJ2-7	CASSLTGTTYEQYF
TRBV21-1	TRBJ1-6	CASSTPGRSNSPLHF
TRBV2	TRBJ1-5	CASSETGRLNQPQHF
TRBV5-8	TRBJ2-5	CASSSGQGWETQYF
TRBV3-1/TRBV3-2	TRBJ1-1	CASSRGSRNTEAFF
TRBV6-5	TRBJ2-7	CASSRGSYEQYF
TRBV4-3	TRBJ1-2	CASSHTAGLVYGYTF
TRBV7-9	TRBJ1-4	CASSLSRTERRGEKLFF
TRBV7-9	TRBJ2-2	CASSTDFGVTGELFF
TRBV5-6	TRBJ1-2	CASSTDRGRYGYTF
TRBV6-6	TRBJ1-2	CASSAPNYGYTF
TRBV2	TRBJ2-1	CASTPGNSYNEQFF
TRBV2	TRBJ1-2	CASSGGATGFYGYTF
TRBV10-1	TRBJ1-6	CASPPGSTPQNNSPLHF
TRBV5-1	TRBJ2-3	CASSLDGADTQYF